This T cell receptor (beta chain) was observed in a study of T cells of healthy individuals. TCRdb processed the 5' RACE reads anew with MiXCR; each CDR3 protein has one entry. The table has tens of thousands of distinct CDR3 sequences, roughly 5% seen once. Germline CDR1 MNHEY, CDR2 SVGEGT. This CDR3 has 18 residues. The J segment lost 4 bases and the V segment lost 6 bases, leaving 16 bases of the junction unmatched. This clonotype was counted ten times or more. This rearrangement joins TRBV6-2 or TRBV6-3 to TRBJ2-3; 10 nucleotides align to TRBD2. The sequence came from a female donor in good health. In DNA, the CDR3 is TGTGCCAGCAGCCCAACCGGAAGCGGGAGGGCCGGGGCAGATACGCAGTATTTT. Its protein is CASSPTGSGRAGADTQYF.